The TCR beta chain under discussion was sequenced for a study of blood T cell repertoires in COVID-19. Study as a whole: Samples representing acute and convalescent COVID-19 were sourced from the United States, Italy and Spain. The cDNA or gDNA used as material had been derived from T cells, B-cell-depleted T cells, or PBMCs.

Source study methods: Reference gene primer amplification gave estimated nucleated cell counts. Generated by immunoSEQ multiplex PCR, the TCRdb table keeps only in-frame clones and is missing some. For V, J and clone size, that table is used; D and trimming come from the DNA. The sample shows just under 40,000 clones, approximately 87% of them seen only once. Germline CDR1 reads MNHEY; CDR2 reads SMNVEV (reference sequence). V was trimmed by 4 bases and J by 7 bases, leaving 8 bases between them. The CDR3 totals 11 residues. The clonotype was recovered from a man aged 50 or older with active or convalescent COVID-19. The sequencing sample was made of peripheral blood. This sequence joins TRBV27 and TRBJ2-7; D might be TRBD2 (5 bases). The CDR3 here is CASSSSGEQYF. CDR3 DNA sequence: TGTGCCAGCAGTTCCTCGGGGGAGCAGTACTTC.